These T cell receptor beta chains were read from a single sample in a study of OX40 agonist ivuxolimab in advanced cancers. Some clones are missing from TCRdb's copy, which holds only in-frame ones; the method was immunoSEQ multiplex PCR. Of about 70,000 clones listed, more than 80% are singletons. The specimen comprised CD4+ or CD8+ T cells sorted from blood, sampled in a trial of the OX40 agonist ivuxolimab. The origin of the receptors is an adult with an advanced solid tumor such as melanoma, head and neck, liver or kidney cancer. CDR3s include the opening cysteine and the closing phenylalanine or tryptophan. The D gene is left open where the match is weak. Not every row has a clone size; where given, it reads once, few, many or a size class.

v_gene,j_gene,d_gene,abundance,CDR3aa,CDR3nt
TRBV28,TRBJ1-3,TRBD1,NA,CASRLTGAGNTIYF,TGTGCCAGCAGACTGACAGGGGCTGGAAACACCATATATTTT
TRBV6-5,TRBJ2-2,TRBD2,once,CASSYSGGSGTGELFF,TGTGCCAGCAGTTATTCGGGCGGGAGCGGGACCGGGGAGCTGTTTTTT
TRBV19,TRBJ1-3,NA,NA,CASSPGGSSGNTIYF,TGTGCCAGTAGTCCCGGAGGTAGCTCTGGAAACACCATATATTTT
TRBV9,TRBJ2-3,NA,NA,CASSVDGADTQYF,TGTGCCAGCAGCGTAGATGGTGCAGATACGCAGTATTTT
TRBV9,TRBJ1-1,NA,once,CASSGWVGAEAFF,TGTGCCAGCAGCGGATGGGTAGGGGCTGAAGCTTTCTTT
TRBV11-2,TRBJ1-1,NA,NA,CASTWGGGNTEAFF,TGTGCCAGCACCTGGGGGGGCGGGAACACTGAAGCTTTCTTT
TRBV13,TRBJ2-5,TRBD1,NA,CASSQEGRRGETQYF,TGTGCCAGCAGTCAAGAAGGGCGCAGGGGGGAGACCCAGTACTTC
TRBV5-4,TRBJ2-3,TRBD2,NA,CASSRRESADTQYF,TGTGCCAGCAGCAGGCGGGAGTCGGCAGATACGCAGTATTTT
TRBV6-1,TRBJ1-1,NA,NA,CATRQNMNTEAFF,TGTGCCACGCGACAGAACATGAACACTGAAGCTTTCTTT
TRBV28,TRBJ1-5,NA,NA,CASIRADNRIGQPQHF,TGTGCCAGCATTCGGGCGGATAACAGAATAGGTCAGCCCCAGCATTTT
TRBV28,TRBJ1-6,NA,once,CASSLARSPLHF,TGTGCCAGCAGTTTGGCTCGGTCGCCCCTCCACTTT
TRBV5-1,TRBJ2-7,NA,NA,CASSLDAGTSYEQYF,TGCGCCAGCAGCTTGGACGCGGGTACTTCCTACGAGCAGTACTTC
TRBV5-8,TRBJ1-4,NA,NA,CASSLAEVSATNEKLFF,TGTGCCAGCAGCTTGGCGGAGGTATCTGCAACTAATGAAAAACTGTTTTTT
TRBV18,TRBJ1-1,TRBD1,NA,CASSFRGVEAFF,TGTGCCAGCTCATTCAGGGGGGTGGAAGCTTTCTTT
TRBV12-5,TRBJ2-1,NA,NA,CASGPTLSNRGYNEQFF,TGTGCTAGTGGCCCTACCCTTAGCAACCGAGGCTACAATGAGCAGTTCTTC
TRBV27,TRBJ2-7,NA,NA,CASSLGGVYEQYF,TGTGCCAGCAGTTTGGGTGGGGTTTACGAGCAGTACTTC
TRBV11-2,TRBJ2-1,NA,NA,CASSLGAMVF,TGTGCCAGCAGCCTCGGGGCTATGGTCTTC
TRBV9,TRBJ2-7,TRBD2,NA,CASSVGTSGSSSYEQYF,TGTGCCAGCAGCGTAGGGACTAGCGGGTCGAGCTCCTACGAGCAGTACTTC
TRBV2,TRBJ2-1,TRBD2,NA,CASSATSGTYNEQFF,TGTGCCAGCAGTGCGACTAGCGGGACCTACAATGAGCAGTTCTTC
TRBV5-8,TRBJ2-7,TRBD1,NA,CASSPRGRTVEQYF,TGTGCCAGCAGCCCCAGGGGGAGAACGGTTGAGCAGTACTTC
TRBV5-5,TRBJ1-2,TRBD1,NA,CASSVGDRGDYGYTF,TGTGCCAGCAGCGTAGGGGACAGGGGCGACTATGGCTACACCTTC
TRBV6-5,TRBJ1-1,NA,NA,CASSYEVNTEAFF,TGTGCCAGCAGTTACGAGGTAAACACTGAAGCTTTCTTT
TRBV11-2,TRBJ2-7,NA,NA,CASSLRSGGAYEQYF,TGTGCCAGCAGCTTAAGGTCAGGCGGGGCCTACGAGCAGTACTTC
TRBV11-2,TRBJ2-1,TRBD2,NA,CASSSGTSGYNEQFF,TGTGCCAGCAGCTCCGGGACTAGCGGCTACAATGAGCAGTTCTTC
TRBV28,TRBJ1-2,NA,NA,CASSLTSHFRDTGTYGYTF,TGTGCCAGCAGTTTAACCTCCCACTTCCGGGACACCGGGACCTATGGCTACACCTTC
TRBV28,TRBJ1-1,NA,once,CASSLPFGGGRVGTEAFF,TGTGCCAGCAGTTTGCCGTTTGGTGGGGGGCGCGTGGGCACTGAAGCTTTCTTT
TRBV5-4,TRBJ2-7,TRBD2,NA,CASSLVLAGGQQYF,TGTGCCAGCAGCTTGGTCCTAGCGGGAGGTCAGCAGTACTTC
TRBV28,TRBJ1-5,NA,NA,CASSPTTRVNQPQHF,TGTGCCAGCAGTCCAACAACGCGGGTTAATCAGCCCCAGCATTTT
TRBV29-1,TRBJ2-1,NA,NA,CSVEETRNEQFF,TGCAGCGTTGAAGAAACAAGGAATGAGCAGTTCTTC
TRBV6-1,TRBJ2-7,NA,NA,CASSEYEQYF,TGTGCCAGCAGTGAATACGAGCAGTACTTC
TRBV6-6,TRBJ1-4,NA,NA,CASSYPQTVDEKLFF,TGTGCCAGCAGTTATCCCCAGACAGTAGATGAAAAACTGTTTTTT
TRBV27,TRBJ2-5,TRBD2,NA,CASSLFSGRRETQYF,TGTGCCAGCAGTTTGTTTAGCGGGAGGAGGGAGACCCAGTACTTC
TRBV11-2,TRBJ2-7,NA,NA,CASSPRGESHYEQYF,TGTGCCAGCAGCCCCAGAGGAGAGTCCCACTACGAGCAGTACTTC
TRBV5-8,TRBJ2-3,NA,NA,CASSLGTPKNTQYF,TGTGCCAGCAGCCTCGGGACACCCAAGAATACGCAGTATTTT
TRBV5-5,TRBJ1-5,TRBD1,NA,CASSLWTGDQPQHF,TGTGCCAGCAGCTTGTGGACAGGCGATCAGCCCCAGCATTTT
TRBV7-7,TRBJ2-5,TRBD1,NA,CASSPRDRGRETQYF,TGTGCTAGCAGCCCCCGGGACAGGGGTAGAGAGACCCAGTACTTC
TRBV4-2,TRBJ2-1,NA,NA,CASSLPGSPVNEQFF,TGTGCCAGCAGCCTCCCGGGGAGCCCCGTGAATGAGCAGTTCTTC
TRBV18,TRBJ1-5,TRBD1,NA,CASSEDRGGNQPQHF,TGTGCCAGCTCAGAGGACAGGGGAGGCAATCAGCCCCAGCATTTT
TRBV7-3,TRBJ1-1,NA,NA,CASSRGQNTEAFF,TGTGCCAGCAGCCGTGGACAGAACACTGAAGCTTTCTTT
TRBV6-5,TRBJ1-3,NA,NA,CASSYSKGSGNTIYF,TGTGCCAGCAGTTACTCGAAGGGGTCCGGAAACACCATATATTTT
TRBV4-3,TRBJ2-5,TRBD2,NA,CASSQEHPLAGAKSAQYF,TGCGCCAGCAGCCAAGAACACCCTCTAGCGGGAGCCAAATCGGCGCAGTACTTC
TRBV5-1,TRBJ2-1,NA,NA,CASSRPSGSAFNEQFF,TGCGCCAGCAGCCGCCCTTCCGGGAGCGCTTTCAATGAGCAGTTCTTC
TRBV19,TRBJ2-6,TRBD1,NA,CASSDRAGANVLTF,TGTGCCAGTAGTGACAGGGCTGGGGCCAACGTCCTGACTTTC
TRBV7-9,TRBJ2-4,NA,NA,CASSLTDIQYF,TGTGCCAGCAGCTTAACCGACATTCAGTACTTC
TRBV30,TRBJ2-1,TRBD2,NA,CAWSKASGKDEQFF,TGTGCCTGGAGTAAGGCTAGCGGGAAAGATGAGCAGTTCTTC
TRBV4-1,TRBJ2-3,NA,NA,CASSQGMGARIFTDTQYF,TGCGCCAGCAGCCAAGGGATGGGGGCTAGGATCTTTACAGATACGCAGTATTTT
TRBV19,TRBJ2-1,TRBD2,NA,CASSNGRANEQFF,TGTGCCAGTAGTAACGGGAGGGCCAATGAGCAGTTCTTC
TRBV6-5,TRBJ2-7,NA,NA,CASSYGPNEQYF,TGTGCCAGCAGTTACGGTCCAAACGAGCAGTACTTC
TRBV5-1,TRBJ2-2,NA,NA,CASSPRGPGELFF,TGCGCCAGCAGCCCCCGGGGGCCCGGGGAGCTGTTTTTT
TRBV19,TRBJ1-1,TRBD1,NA,CASSARTGGTEAFF,TGTGCCAGTAGTGCCCGGACAGGCGGAACTGAAGCTTTCTTT
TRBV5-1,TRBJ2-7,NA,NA,CASSMDSYEQYF,TGCGCCAGCAGCATGGACAGCTACGAGCAGTACTTC
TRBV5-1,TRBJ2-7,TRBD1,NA,CASSLGQGITYEQYF,TGCGCCAGCAGCTTGGGACAGGGGATAACCTACGAGCAGTACTTC
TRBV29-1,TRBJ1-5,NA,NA,CSVGVLNQPQHF,TGCAGCGTTGGTGTATTGAATCAGCCCCAGCATTTT
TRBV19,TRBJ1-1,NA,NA,CASSHQNTEAFF,TGTGCCAGTAGTCATCAAAACACTGAAGCTTTCTTT